Below, 22 T cell receptor beta chains from the same sample are listed, as sequenced in a study of blood T cell repertoires in COVID-19. Repertoires were generated with immunoSEQ multiplex PCR, while TCRdb's copy carries only in-frame clones and drops some. This table has 250,000 to 350,000 clones, approximately 86% appearing once. Sequenced sample: peripheral blood. These receptors originate from a man aged 18 to 29 with active or convalescent COVID-19.

The chain combines TRBV5-5 with TRBJ2-7; no clear D. The CDR3 runs to 13 residues. Germline CDR1 and CDR2: SGHKS and YYEKEE (reference sequence). V lost 3 bases to trimming and J lost 3 bases, with 10 bases between them. The CDR3 DNA reads as TGTGCCAGCAGCTCGCGAAACTTCTACGAGCAGTACTTC. Translating it yields CASSSRNFYEQYF.

In DNA form, the CDR3 reads TGTGCCAGCAGCCTCGGACAGATCTATAACTATGGCTACACCTTC. Translating gives CASSLGQIYNYGYTF. The J gene is TRBJ1-2, the V gene TRBV9, with D tentatively TRBD1 (6 bases). The V end was cut by 4 bases, the J end by 1 base, with 14 bases between. CDR1 is SGDLS and CDR2 is YYNGEE in the germline V gene. The CDR3 loop spans 15 amino acids.

The J gene is TRBJ2-1, the V gene TRBV2, with 10 bases aligning to TRBD2. V gave up 7 bases and J gave up 7 bases; unmatched junction bases: 25. The germline V gene encodes CDR1 SNHLY and CDR2 FYNNEI. This CDR3 has 20 amino acids. This CDR3 is CASTGLRASGSAPSVNEQFF. The DNA for the CDR3 is TGTGCCAGCACCGGACTTCGGGCTAGCGGGAGTGCCCCCTCGGTGAATGAGCAGTTCTTC.

CDR3 coding DNA: TGTGCCAGCTCACCATGGCAGACTTACATGAACACTGAAGCTTTCTTT. Its protein is CASSPWQTYMNTEAFF. This chain joins TRBV18 and TRBJ1-1; D is ambiguous. Germline lookup yields CDR1 KGHSH and CDR2 LQKENI. V lost 2 bases, J lost 0 bases, and 13 bases lay in between. The CDR3 is 16 amino acids. Full variable domain (rest looked up from reference TRBV18 and TRBJ1-1): NAGVMQNPRHLVRRRGQEARLRCSPMKGHSHVYWYRQLPEEGLKFMVYLQKENIIDESGMPKERFSAEFPKEGPSILRIQQVVRGDSAAYFCASSPWQTYMNTEAFFGQGTRLTVV.

The chain joins TRBV27 to TRBJ1-1; D perhaps matches TRBD1 (6 bases). The ends were cut back, 3 bases at V and 3 bases at J, with 17 bases in the middle. The CDR3 spans 16 residues. Looked up from germline, CDR1 is MNHEY and CDR2 is SMNVEV (reference sequence). This CDR3 reads CASSFRAGVSDTEAFF. The CDR3 DNA reads TGTGCCAGCAGTTTCCGGGCAGGGGTGTCGGACACTGAAGCTTTCTTT.

In DNA form, the CDR3 reads TGTGCCAGCAGCTTTTCGGCTCTAGCGTCGCGATACAATGAGCAGTTCTTC. As protein: CASSFSALASRYNEQFF. The gene calls are TRBV11-2 and TRBJ2-1; weak D call: TRBD2 (6 bases). Germline CDR1 reads SGHAT; CDR2 reads FQNNGV. CDR3 length equals 17 residues. The V end was cut by 3 bases, the J end by 4 bases, with 19 bases between.

A remark on this clone: Other DNA sequences from this sample encode an identical CDR3 as well. The rearrangement links TRBV24-1 to TRBJ2-3, with TRBD2 identical over 9 bases. V was pared by 3 bases and J by 3 bases, with 0 bases of the junction left unmatched. The V gene's germline CDR1 is KGHDR and CDR2 SFDVKD. The CDR3 sequence is 14 residues long. The CDR3 reads CATSDSGRTDTQYF. CDR3 coding DNA: TGTGCCACCAGTGATAGCGGGAGGACAGATACGCAGTATTTT.

This sequence joins TRBV6-2 or TRBV6-3 and TRBJ1-2; D is undetermined. CDR3 length: 13 amino acids. V was clipped by 2 bases and J by 6 bases, with 10 bases between them. CDR1 is MNHEY and CDR2 is SVGEGT in the germline V gene. The CDR3 reads CASSYREVDGYTF. DNA for the CDR3: TGTGCCAGCAGTTACAGGGAGGTCGATGGCTACACCTTC.

This chain connects TRBV19 to TRBJ2-7, with 7 bases identical to TRBD1. Germline V CDR1 and CDR2: LNHDA, SQIVND (reference sequence). V dropped 5 bases and J dropped 6; count of bases not matched to a gene: 7. The CDR3 spans 13 residues. The CDR3 protein is CASSLNRGGEQYF. The CDR3 region has the DNA TGTGCCAGTAGTTTAAACAGGGGCGGCGAGCAGTACTTC.

The J gene is TRBJ1-2, the V gene TRBV5-1, with TRBD1 matching 9 bases. The CDR3 contains 15 residues. V lost 3 bases, J lost 8 bases, and 11 bases stayed unmatched. Germline V gene sequence: CDR1 SGHRS, CDR2 YFSETQ. The CDR3 protein is CASSSRGQGISGYTF. The CDR3 DNA follows: TGCGCCAGCAGCTCACGGGGACAGGGAATTAGCGGCTACACCTTC.

Only one count was recorded for this clone. The rearrangement joins TRBV28 to TRBJ1-5; no clear D gene. Germline values: CDR1 MDHEN, CDR2 SYDVKM. The V end was cut by 7 bases, the J end by 5 bases, with 12 bases between. The CDR3 sequence is 13 residues long. Written as DNA, the CDR3 is TGTGCCAGCACCCTAGGTTGGCATCAGCCCCAGCATTTT. This sequence encodes CASTLGWHQPQHF.

CDR3 coding DNA: TGTGCCAGCAGCTTAGTGGGACAGCCCTATGAAAAACTGTTTTTT. It specifies CASSLVGQPYEKLFF. V is TRBV7-2 and J is TRBJ1-4; 7 bases line up with TRBD1. CDR1 is SGHTA and CDR2 is FQGNSA in the germline V gene. V gave up 1 base and J gave up 6 bases; unmatched junction bases: 5. This CDR3 has 15 amino acids.

The chain carries TRBV27 and TRBJ2-7, with 9 bases aligning to TRBD2. The junction had 3 bases not matched to a gene; V was cut back by 3 bases and J by 6 bases. The CDR3 runs 13 residues. Germline assignment: CDR1 MNHEY and CDR2 SMNVEV (reference sequence). CDR3 amino acids: CASSFGAGGEQYF. DNA for the CDR3: TGTGCCAGCAGTTTCGGAGCGGGAGGCGAGCAGTACTTC.

This chain links TRBV27 with TRBJ1-1; D gene ambiguous. This CDR3 has 13 residues. The germline gives CDR1 MNHEY, CDR2 SMNVEV (reference sequence). The V gene lost 4 bases and the J gene lost 3 bases, with 9 bases spanning the gap. CDR3 region: CASSYSRDTEAFF. The CDR3 nucleotides are TGTGCCAGCAGTTACTCAAGAGACACTGAAGCTTTCTTT.

This clone came up once. The V call is TRBV6-2 or TRBV6-3, the J call TRBJ2-2; unclear D gene. V was cut by 4 bases and J by 0 bases, with 12 bases left in between. CDR1 MNHEY and CDR2 SVGEGT come from the germline V gene. This CDR3 has 16 amino acids. CDR3 sequence (DNA): TGTGCCAGCAGTTCATATAAGAGATCGAACACCGGGGAGCTGTTTTTT. This translates into CASSSYKRSNTGELFF.

This chain connects TRBV5-4 to TRBJ1-2, with D tentatively TRBD1 (6 bases). Germline V gene sequence: CDR1 SGHNT, CDR2 YYREEE (reference sequence). Deletions cut 4 bases from V and 2 bases from J, with 12 bases between. The CDR3 sequence is 14 residues long. In nucleotides, the CDR3 is TGTGCCAGCAGCCGCGACAGGAGCAACTATGGCTACACCTTC. Translated: CASSRDRSNYGYTF.

The chain combines TRBV5-4 with TRBJ1-4; D might be TRBD1 (5 bases). This CDR3 is built from 13 residues. V was pared by 6 bases and J by 7 bases, with 13 bases between. Germline CDR1 and CDR2: SGHNT and YYREEE (reference sequence). Here the CDR3 DNA reads TGTGCCAGCAAGGAATCGGGGGGTGAAAAACTGTTTTTT. Amino acid sequence: CASKESGGEKLFF. Combining the CDR3 with reference TRBV5-4 and TRBJ1-4 gives the whole variable domain ETGVTQSPTHLIKTRGQQVTLRCSSQSGHNTVSWYQQALGQGPQFIFQYYREEENGRGNFPPRFSGLQFPNYSSELNVNALELDDSALYLCASKESGGEKLFFGSGTQLSVL.

V and J are TRBV7-8 and TRBJ2-1, with TRBD2 identical over 15 bases. CDR3 length: 16 amino acids. The germline V gene encodes CDR1 SGHVS and CDR2 FQNEAQ. J was trimmed by 10 bases and V by 1 base; bases with no gene match: 5. The CDR3 loop reads CASSLGTSGRAGEQFF. CDR3 in DNA: TGTGCCAGCAGCTTAGGGACTAGCGGGAGGGCGGGAGAGCAGTTCTTC.

The chain has TRBV5-1 and TRBJ2-6; D ambiguous. Germline V gives CDR1 SGHRS, CDR2 YFSETQ. The CDR3 is 15 residues long. Trimming stripped 7 bases from V and 4 bases from J, with 15 bases between. The CDR3 nucleotides are TGCGCCAGCCGTCCCAGGTTCGGCGGGGCCAACGTCCTGACTTTC. Amino acids: CASRPRFGGANVLTF.

There are a few counts of this clone. V is TRBV7-2 and J is TRBJ2-2; 9 bases are shared with TRBD2. Germline V gene sequence: CDR1 SGHTA, CDR2 FQGNSA. This CDR3 is built from 15 residues. The ends lost 5 bases at V and 6 bases at J; junction bases unmatched: 7. The CDR3 DNA sequence: TGTGCCAGCAGCCAGGGACTAGCCCCACCCGGGGAGCTGTTTTTT. Its translation: CASSQGLAPPGELFF.

This chain uses TRBV6-5 with TRBJ1-4; D gene uncertain. The ends were cut back, 5 bases at V and 8 bases at J, with 15 bases in the middle. The CDR3 runs to 14 residues. Germline lookup yields CDR1 MNHEY and CDR2 SVGAGI. The CDR3 sequence: CASSLFGGEEKLFF. CDR3 bases: TGTGCCAGCAGTCTTTTCGGCGGAGAGGAAAAACTGTTTTTT.

The chain couples TRBV5-6 to TRBJ2-7, with TRBD1 matching over 7 bases. The CDR3 runs to 15 residues. Trimming at V came to 4 bases and at J to 4 bases, leaving 11 bases not matched to a gene. Germline CDR1 and CDR2: SGHDT and YYEEEE. In nucleotides, the CDR3 is TGTGCCAGCAGCCCTCAACCGGGACAGATATACGAGCAGTACTTC. This encodes CASSPQPGQIYEQYF.